This T cell receptor beta chain is from a study of CD8+ T cells in alopecia areata. In each case, RNA was isolated and then reverse transcribed into cDNA as the sequencing template. TCRdb keeps only in-frame clones here, not all; method: immunoSEQ multiplex PCR. The sample holds about 210,000 clones, less than 75% seen once. This clone has a single count. Treatment: oral pan-JAK inhibitor, 5-10 mg twice daily. The receptor comes from a human donor with alopecia areata. The sequences come from CD4+ T cells sorted from blood, collected at week 4, from a patient treated with tofacitinib.

The CDR3 DNA reads as TGTGCCAGCAGCCGACAGGCCCACCCGTCTCGCGAGCAGTACTTC. As protein: CASSRQAHPSREQYF. This chain connects TRBV7-2 to TRBJ2-7; D perhaps matches TRBD1 (6 bases). V was shortened by 5 bases and J by 6 bases, with 20 bases between the two germline ends. Germline V gene lookup returns CDR1 SGHTA and CDR2 FQGNSA. The CDR3 spans 15 residues.